This TCR beta chain was documented in a study of PD-1 blockade in classical Hodgkin lymphoma (dated by TCRdb to between 2020 and 2021). A note on the overall study: Nivolumab dosing was 3 mg/kg intravenously every 2 weeks, continuing until either disease progression or unacceptable toxicity. A peripheral blood immune signature of response to PD-1 blockade in classical Hodgkin lymphoma was defined using TCR beta sequencing and CyTOF. Summary of the overall study and its limitations: A significant rise by C4D1 was seen in CD4+ but not CD8+ TCR diversity (p=0.0027 vs p=0.16), with the rise being most apparent in complete responders (p=0.02). The study was restricted to a single clinical trial cohort, and the causes of repertoire differences, possibly disease activity or prior therapy, were left undefined. Newly diagnosed patients were reported to have lower baseline TCR diversity than healthy donors, and relapsed/refractory patients were reported to have lower baseline TCR diversity still. Lower diversity was seen in patients whose nivolumab began less than 1 year after ASCT, and these patients were left out of later analyses so that immune reconstitution would not confound the results. Baseline diversity similar to that of newly diagnosed patients was observed in trial patients achieving complete response, whereas significantly lower diversity was observed in partial responders and progressors.

Sample time point, as interpreted from the label and publication: cycle 4 day 1 (C4D1), after 5 to 7 weeks of nivolumab. All trial patients had relapsed after autologous stem cell transplantation, with cohorts A, B and C differing in prior brentuximab vedotin exposure. The trial cohort included around 56 patients with relapsed/refractory classical Hodgkin lymphoma, and each patient had a best overall response of complete response, partial response or progressive disease. In the multi-cohort phase II CheckMate 205 trial, trial patients received single-agent nivolumab. An independent review committee assessed best overall response by applying the 2007 International Working Group response criteria. PBMCs from the trial were collected at three points: immediately before nivolumab initiation (C1D1), and during therapy at cycle 2 day 1 and cycle 4 day 1. Peripheral blood was collected in 8 mL Vacutainer Cell Preparation Tubes, from which PBMCs were isolated by centrifugation and then cryopreserved.

Of note for this clone: No antigen is known for it. Base qualities are missing; no much larger clone stands one base away.

The Qiagen DNeasy kit was used to extract genomic DNA both from unsorted PBMCs and from the negatively selected CD4+ and CD8+ fractions. Amplification of TCR beta CDR3 regions was done by immunoSEQ multiplex PCR with primers that anneal to V and J segments. A synthetic immune receptor repertoire was used to minimize amplification bias, and remaining bias was computationally removed after sequencing. The authors' analysis ran thus. Custom Python scripts were used to quantify repertoire diversity as the Shannon entropy index. Unsorted, CD4+ and CD8+ repertoires were analyzed separately, except in combined analyses where CD4+ and CD8+ sequences were merged in silico. Clonal expansion was defined as a frequency increase of at least 2-fold after treatment compared with C1D1, and clones undetected at baseline were assigned a pseudocount of 0.5. Clones with 0 or 1 copy at C1D1 were classified as singleton clones, and clones with 2 or more copies were classified as non-singleton clones. By matching protein sequences in sorted samples from the same patient, clones expanded in unsorted samples were annotated as CD4+, CD8+ or unknown. Wilcoxon tests on paired samples were used to test diversity changes from C1D1 to C4D1. This is the immuneACCESS table as TCRdb keeps it, with only in-frame sequences that have V and J called. A part of the clones is gone; compared with another copy, unresolved V genes explain less than half, and the rest is unexplained. V and J calls and clone size come straight from that table; D and trimming were deduced from the DNA. For this sample the table gives tens of thousands of clones, of which roughly 73% were detected only once. The top ten constitute roughly 35% of the sample.

The germline V gene (reference sequence) yields MNHNY for CDR1 and SVGAGI for CDR2. Reading from cysteine to phenylalanine, the CDR3 counts 16 amino acids. Solely the CDR3 DNA is kept, with 48 bases framed from the first base. Here V drops 6 bases and J drops 0 bases, and the junction holds 6 bases not matched to any gene. Sequenced here: peripheral blood mononuclear cells (PBMCs), sampled before the fourth cycle of nivolumab. This TCR derives from a human donor with classical Hodgkin lymphoma. The chain is made from TRBV6-6 and TRBJ2-2; 8 central nucleotides agree with TRBD1. The bases read TGTGCCAGCAGGCCCCCGGGACAGGCGAACACCGGGGAGCTGTTTTTT. Its product reads: CASRPPGQANTGELFF.